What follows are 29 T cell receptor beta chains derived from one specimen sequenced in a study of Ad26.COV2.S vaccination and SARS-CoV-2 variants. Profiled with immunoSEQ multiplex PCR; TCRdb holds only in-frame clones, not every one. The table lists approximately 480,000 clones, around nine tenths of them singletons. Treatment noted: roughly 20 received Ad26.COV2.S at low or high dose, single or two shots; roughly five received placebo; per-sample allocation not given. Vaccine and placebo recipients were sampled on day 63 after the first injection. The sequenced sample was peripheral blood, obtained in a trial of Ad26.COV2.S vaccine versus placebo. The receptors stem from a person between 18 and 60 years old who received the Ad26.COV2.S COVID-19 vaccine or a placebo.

The CDR3 spells CASSATSGRIDTQYF. CDR3 bases: TGTGCCAGCAGTGCGACTAGCGGGAGAATAGATACGCAGTATTTT. This chain uses TRBV28 with TRBJ2-3; 12 bases fit TRBD2. Germline V gene lookup returns CDR1 MDHEN and CDR2 SYDVKM. V lost 5 bases and J lost 5; bases outside the gene matches: 5. This CDR3 spans 15 amino acids.

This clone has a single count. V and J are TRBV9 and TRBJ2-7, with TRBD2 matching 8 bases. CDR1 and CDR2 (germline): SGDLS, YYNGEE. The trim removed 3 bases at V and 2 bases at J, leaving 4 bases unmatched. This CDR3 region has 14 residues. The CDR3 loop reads CASSALAVAYEQYF. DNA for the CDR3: TGTGCCAGCAGCGCACTAGCGGTCGCCTACGAGCAGTACTTC.

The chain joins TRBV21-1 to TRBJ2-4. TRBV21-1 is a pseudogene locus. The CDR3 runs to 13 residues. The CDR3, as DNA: TGTGCCAGCAGCAGGGTCGCCAAAAACATTCAGTACTTC. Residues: CASSRVAKNIQYF.

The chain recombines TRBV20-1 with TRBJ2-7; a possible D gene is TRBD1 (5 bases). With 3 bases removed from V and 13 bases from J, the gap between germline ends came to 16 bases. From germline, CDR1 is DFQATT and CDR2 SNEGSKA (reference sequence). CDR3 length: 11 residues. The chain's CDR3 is CSASSPQGPYF. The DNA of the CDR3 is TGCAGTGCTAGCAGTCCTCAGGGTCCCTACTTC.

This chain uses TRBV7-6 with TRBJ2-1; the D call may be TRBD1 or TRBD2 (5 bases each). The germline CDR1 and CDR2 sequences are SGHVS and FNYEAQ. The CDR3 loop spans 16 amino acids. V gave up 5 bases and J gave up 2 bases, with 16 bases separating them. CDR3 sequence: CASSPRHGGPYNEQFF. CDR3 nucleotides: TGTGCCAGCAGCCCCCGACATGGGGGACCCTACAATGAGCAGTTCTTC.

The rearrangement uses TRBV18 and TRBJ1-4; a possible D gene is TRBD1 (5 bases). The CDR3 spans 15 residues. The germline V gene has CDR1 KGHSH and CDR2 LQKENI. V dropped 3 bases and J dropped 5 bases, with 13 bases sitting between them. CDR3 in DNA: TGTGCCAGCTCACCCGGGCTCAAGGGGAATGAAAAACTGTTTTTT. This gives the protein CASSPGLKGNEKLFF. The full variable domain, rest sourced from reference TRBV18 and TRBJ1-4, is NAGVMQNPRHLVRRRGQEARLRCSPMKGHSHVYWYRQLPEEGLKFMVYLQKENIIDESGMPKERFSAEFPKEGPSILRIQQVVRGDSAAYFCASSPGLKGNEKLFFGSGTQLSVL.

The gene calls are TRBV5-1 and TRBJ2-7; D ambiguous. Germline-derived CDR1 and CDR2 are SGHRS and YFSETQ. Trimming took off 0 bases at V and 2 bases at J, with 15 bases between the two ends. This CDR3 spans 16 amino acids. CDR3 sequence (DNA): TGCGCCAGCAGCTTGGATGCAGGACCGACAACCTACGAGCAGTACTTC. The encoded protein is CASSLDAGPTTYEQYF.

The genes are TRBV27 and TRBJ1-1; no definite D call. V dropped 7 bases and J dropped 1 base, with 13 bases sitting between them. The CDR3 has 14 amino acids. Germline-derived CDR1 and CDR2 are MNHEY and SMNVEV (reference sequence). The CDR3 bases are TGTGCCAGCAAATTCGGGCAGACGAACACTGAAGCTTTCTTT. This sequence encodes CASKFGQTNTEAFF.

The CDR3 coding sequence is TGTGCCAGCGGGATCCGGACTAGTGAAGATACGCAGTATTTT. Amino acid sequence: CASGIRTSEDTQYF. The chain carries TRBV6-5 and TRBJ2-3, with 7 nucleotides matching TRBD2. The CDR3 contains 14 residues. Germline CDR1 is MNHEY and CDR2 is SVGAGI. V lost 8 bases and J lost 5; bases outside the gene matches: 10.

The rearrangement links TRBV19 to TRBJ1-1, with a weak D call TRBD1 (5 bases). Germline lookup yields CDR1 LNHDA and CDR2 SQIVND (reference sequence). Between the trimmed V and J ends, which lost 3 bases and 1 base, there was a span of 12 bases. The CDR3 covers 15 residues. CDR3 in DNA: TGTGCCAGTAGTATTCTTATTGGGGGGAACACTGAAGCTTTCTTT. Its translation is CASSILIGGNTEAFF.

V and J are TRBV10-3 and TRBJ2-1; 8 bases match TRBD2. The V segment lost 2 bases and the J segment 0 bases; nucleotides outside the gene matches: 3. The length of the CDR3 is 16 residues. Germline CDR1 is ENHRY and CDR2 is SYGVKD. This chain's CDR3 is CAISEVSGSSYNEQFF. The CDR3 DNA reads TGTGCCATCAGTGAGGTCAGCGGGAGCTCCTACAATGAGCAGTTCTTC.

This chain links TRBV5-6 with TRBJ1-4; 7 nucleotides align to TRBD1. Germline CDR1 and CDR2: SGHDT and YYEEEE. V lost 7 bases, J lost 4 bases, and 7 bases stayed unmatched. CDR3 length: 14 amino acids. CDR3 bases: TGTGCCAGCGGCTATACAGGGGATAATGAAAAACTGTTTTTT. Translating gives CASGYTGDNEKLFF.

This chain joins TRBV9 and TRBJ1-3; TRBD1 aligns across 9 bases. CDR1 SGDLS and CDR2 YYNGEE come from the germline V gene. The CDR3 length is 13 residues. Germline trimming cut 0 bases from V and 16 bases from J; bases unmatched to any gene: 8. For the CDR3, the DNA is TGTGCCAGCAGCGTAGACCAACGGACAGGGGTGTATTTT. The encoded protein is CASSVDQRTGVYF.

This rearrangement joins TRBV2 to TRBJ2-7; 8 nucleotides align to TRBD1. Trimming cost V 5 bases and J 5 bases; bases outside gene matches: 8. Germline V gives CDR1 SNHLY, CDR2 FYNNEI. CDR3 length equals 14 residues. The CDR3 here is CASSTQGDWDEQYF. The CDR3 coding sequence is TGTGCCAGCAGTACACAGGGGGACTGGGACGAGCAGTACTTC. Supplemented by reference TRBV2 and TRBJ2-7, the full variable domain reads EPEVTQTPSHQVTQMGQEVILRCVPISNHLYFYWYRQILGQKVEFLVSFYNNEISEKSEIFDDQFSVERPDGSNFTLKIRSTKLEDSAMYFCASSTQGDWDEQYFGPGTRLTVT.

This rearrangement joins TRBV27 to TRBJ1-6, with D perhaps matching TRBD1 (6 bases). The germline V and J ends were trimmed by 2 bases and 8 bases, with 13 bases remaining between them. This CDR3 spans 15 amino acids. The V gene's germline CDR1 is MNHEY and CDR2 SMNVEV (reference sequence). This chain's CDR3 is CASSLRGVRHSPLHF. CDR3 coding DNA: TGTGCCAGCAGTTTAAGGGGGGTAAGGCATTCACCCCTCCACTTT.

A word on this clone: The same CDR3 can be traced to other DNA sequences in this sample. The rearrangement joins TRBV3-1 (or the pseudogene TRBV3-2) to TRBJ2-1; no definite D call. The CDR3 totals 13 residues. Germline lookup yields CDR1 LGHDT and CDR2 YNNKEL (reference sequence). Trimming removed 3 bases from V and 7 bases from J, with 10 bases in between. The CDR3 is CASSQRFLNEQFF. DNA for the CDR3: TGTGCCAGCAGCCAGAGATTTCTGAATGAGCAGTTCTTC.

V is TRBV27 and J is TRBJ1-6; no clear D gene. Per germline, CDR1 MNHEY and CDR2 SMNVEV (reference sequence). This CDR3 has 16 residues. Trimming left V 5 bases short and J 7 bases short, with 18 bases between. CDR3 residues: CASSLSPASANSPLHF. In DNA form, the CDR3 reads TGTGCCAGCAGTCTTTCCCCGGCGTCGGCAAATTCACCCCTCCACTTT.

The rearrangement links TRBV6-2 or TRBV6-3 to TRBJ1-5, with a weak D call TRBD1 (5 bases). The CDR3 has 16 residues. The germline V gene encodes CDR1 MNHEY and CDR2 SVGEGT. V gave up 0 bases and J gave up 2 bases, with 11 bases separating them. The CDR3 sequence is CASSYSTQGGNQPQHF. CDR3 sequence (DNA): TGTGCCAGCAGTTACTCAACCCAAGGGGGCAATCAGCCCCAGCATTTT.

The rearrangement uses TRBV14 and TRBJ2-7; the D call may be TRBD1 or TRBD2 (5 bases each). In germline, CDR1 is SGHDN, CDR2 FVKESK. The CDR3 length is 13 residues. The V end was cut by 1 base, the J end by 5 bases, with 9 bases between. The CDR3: CASSQVVGDEQYF. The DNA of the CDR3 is TGTGCCAGCAGCCAAGTAGTGGGGGACGAGCAGTACTTC.

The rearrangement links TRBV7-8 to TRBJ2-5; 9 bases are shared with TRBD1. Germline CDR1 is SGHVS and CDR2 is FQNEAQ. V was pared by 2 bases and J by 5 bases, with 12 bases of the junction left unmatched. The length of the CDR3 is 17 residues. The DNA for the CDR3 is TGTGCCAGCAGCTTACTTAGTTCCGGGACAGGGCGGGAGACCCAGTACTTC. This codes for CASSLLSSGTGRETQYF.

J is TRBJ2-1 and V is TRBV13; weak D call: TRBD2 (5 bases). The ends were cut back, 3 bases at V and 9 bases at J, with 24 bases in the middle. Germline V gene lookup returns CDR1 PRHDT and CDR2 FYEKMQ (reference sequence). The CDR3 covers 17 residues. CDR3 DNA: TGTGCCAGCAGCTTTCTTCTAGCAGTCGAGTTCCTGGGTGAGCAGTTCTTC. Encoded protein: CASSFLLAVEFLGEQFF.

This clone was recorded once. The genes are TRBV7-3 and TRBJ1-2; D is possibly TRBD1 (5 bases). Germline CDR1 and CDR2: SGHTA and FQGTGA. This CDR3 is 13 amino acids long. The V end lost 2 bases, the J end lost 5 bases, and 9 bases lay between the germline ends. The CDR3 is CASSLGAGYGYTF. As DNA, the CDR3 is TGTGCCAGCAGCTTAGGGGCAGGTTATGGCTACACCTTC.

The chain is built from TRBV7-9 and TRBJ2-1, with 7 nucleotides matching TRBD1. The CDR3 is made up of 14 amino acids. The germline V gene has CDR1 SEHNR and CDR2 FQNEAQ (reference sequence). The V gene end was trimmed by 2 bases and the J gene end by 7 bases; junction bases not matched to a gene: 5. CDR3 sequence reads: CASSLLTGVNEQFF. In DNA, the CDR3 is TGTGCCAGCAGCTTACTCACAGGGGTGAATGAGCAGTTCTTC. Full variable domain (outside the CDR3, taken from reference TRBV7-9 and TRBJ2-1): DTGVSQNPRHKITKRGQNVTFRCDPISEHNRLYWYRQTLGQGPEFLTYFQNEAQLEKSRLLSDRFSAERPKGSFSTLEIQRTEQGDSAMYLCASSLLTGVNEQFFGPGTRLTVL.

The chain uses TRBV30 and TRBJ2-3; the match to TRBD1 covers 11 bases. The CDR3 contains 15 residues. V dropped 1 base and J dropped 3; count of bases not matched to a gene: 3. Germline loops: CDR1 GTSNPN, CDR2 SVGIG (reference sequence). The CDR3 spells CAWSADRGRTDTQYF. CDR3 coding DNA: TGTGCCTGGAGTGCGGACAGGGGGCGGACAGATACGCAGTATTTT.

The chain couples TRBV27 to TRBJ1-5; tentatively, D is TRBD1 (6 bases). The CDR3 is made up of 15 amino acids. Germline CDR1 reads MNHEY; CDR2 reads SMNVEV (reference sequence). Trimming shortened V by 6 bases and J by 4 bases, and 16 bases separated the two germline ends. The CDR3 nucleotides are TGTGCCAGCAGGCTAACAGGGCCGGGGAATCAGCCCCAGCATTTT. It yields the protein CASRLTGPGNQPQHF.

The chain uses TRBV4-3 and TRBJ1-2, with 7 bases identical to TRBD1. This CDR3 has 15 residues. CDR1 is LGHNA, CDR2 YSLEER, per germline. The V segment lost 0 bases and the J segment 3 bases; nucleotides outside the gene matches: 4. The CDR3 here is CASSQEGGSDYGYTF. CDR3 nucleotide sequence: TGCGCCAGCAGCCAAGAAGGGGGCAGCGACTATGGCTACACCTTC.

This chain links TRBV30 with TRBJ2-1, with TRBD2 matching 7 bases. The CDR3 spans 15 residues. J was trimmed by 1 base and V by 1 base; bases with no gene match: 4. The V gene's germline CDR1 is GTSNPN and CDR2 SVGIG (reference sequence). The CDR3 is CAWSAREKSYNEQFF. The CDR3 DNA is TGTGCCTGGAGTGCGCGGGAGAAATCCTACAATGAGCAGTTCTTC.

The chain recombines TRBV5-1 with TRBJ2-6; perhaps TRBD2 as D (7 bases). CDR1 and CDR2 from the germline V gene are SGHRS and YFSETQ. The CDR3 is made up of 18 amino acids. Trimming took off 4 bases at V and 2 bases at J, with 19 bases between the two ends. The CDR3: CASSPLVGGLAGANVLTF. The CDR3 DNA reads TGCGCCAGCAGCCCCCTAGTGGGGGGGCTGGCTGGGGCCAACGTCCTGACTTTC. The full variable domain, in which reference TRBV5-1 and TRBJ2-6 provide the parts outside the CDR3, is KAGVTQTPRYLIKTRGQQVTLSCSPISGHRSVSWYQQTPGQGLQFLFEYFSETQRNKGNFPGRFSGRQFSNSRSEMNVSTLELGDSALYLCASSPLVGGLAGANVLTFGAGSRLTVL.

The CDR3 loop reads CSVETGTGYEQYF. The CDR3 DNA is TGCAGCGTTGAGACAGGGACGGGCTACGAGCAGTACTTC. The chain has TRBV29-1 and TRBJ2-7; 7 nucleotides align to TRBD1. Trimming removed 3 bases from V and 3 bases from J; junction bases left unmatched: 5. The CDR3 is 13 residues long. CDR1 SQVTM and CDR2 ANQGSEA come from the germline V gene.